This T cell receptor beta chain was documented in a study of T cells in Graves' hyperthyroidism and ophthalmopathy. RNA transcripts yielded amplified TCR beta CDR3 regions. Carried out on the TCR CDR3, a first-round RT-PCR used the HTBI primer set. TCRdb redid the calling of the multiplex PCR reads with MiXCR, one entry per CDR3 protein. The table shows approximately 640,000 distinct CDR3 sequences, with less than 45% occurring only once. About this clonotype itself: Being one base from a much bigger clone, this may be a read error. The conserved final phenylalanine or tryptophan is absent from the CDR3, which likely points to a read error.

CDR3 length: 13 residues. Germline CDR1 and CDR2: SGHVS and FQNEAQ. The ends were cut back, 7 bases at V and 0 bases at J, with 9 bases in the middle. Sequencing used peripheral blood or thyroid tissue (not recorded which). The sequence was obtained from an adult man with Graves' disease, either hyperthyroidism or ophthalmopathy (not recorded which). This chain links TRBV7-8 with TRBJ1-1; no reliable D call. The CDR3 coding sequence is TGTGCCAGCAACCAGTACTTGAACACTGAAGCTTTCCTT. It yields the protein CASNQYLNTEAFL.